Presented here are 14 T cell receptor beta chains from one specimen sequenced in a study of control samples from healthy donors and cancer patients. Profiling relied on immunoSEQ multiplex PCR, and the TCRdb table lists in-frame clones only, not all of them. This table has 130,000 or so clones, approximately 90% appearing once. The sequenced sample was blood. The receptors stem from a man aged 45-65 years in good health.

Note on this clone: The same CDR3 arises from other DNA sequences in this sample as well. This rearrangement joins TRBV5-1 to TRBJ1-1; no firm D call. CDR1 is SGHRS and CDR2 is YFSETQ in the germline V gene. V was cut by 2 bases and J by 5 bases, with 10 bases left in between. The CDR3 consists of 13 residues. CDR3 nucleotide sequence: TGCGCCAGCAGCTTACGGGGAGGGACTGAAGCTTTCTTT. Protein sequence: CASSLRGGTEAFF.

V gene TRBV4-1 combines with J gene TRBJ2-5; no definite D call. The V end lost 4 bases, the J end lost 1 base, and 10 bases lay between the germline ends. The CDR3 extends over 14 amino acids. Germline-derived CDR1 and CDR2 are MGHRA and YSYEKL. CDR3 bases: TGCGCCAGCAGCCGTCAGGCAACCCAAGAGACCCAGTACTTC. Translating it yields CASSRQATQETQYF.

This clone occurred once. The V call is TRBV30, the J call TRBJ1-1; TRBD1 matches at 7 bases. The CDR3 length is 14 residues. Losses at the gene ends were 0 bases for V and 7 bases for J; bases not matched to a gene: 8. The V gene's germline CDR1 is GTSNPN and CDR2 SVGIG (reference sequence). The CDR3 reads CAWSVGGGGDEAFF. The DNA of the CDR3 is TGTGCCTGGAGTGTGGGGGGAGGGGGCGATGAAGCTTTCTTT.

The rearrangement uses TRBV10-3 and TRBJ2-1, with D possibly being TRBD2 (6 bases). V shed 6 bases and J shed 9 bases, with 18 bases lying between them. This CDR3 is 14 amino acids long. Germline values: CDR1 ENHRY, CDR2 SYGVKD. The CDR3 spells CAISVETRGTEQFF. In DNA, the CDR3 is TGTGCCATCAGCGTTGAGACTAGAGGCACTGAGCAGTTCTTC.

V is TRBV18 and J is TRBJ2-1; D gene ambiguous. V shed 2 bases and J shed 10 bases, with 6 bases lying between them. Germline assignment: CDR1 KGHSH and CDR2 LQKENI. CDR3 length: 11 residues. CDR3 nucleotide sequence: TGTGCCAGCTCACCAGCGAGAGAGCAGTTCTTC. Amino acids: CASSPAREQFF.

This chain uses TRBV19 with TRBJ1-5; D remains ambiguous. Germline loops: CDR1 LNHDA, CDR2 SQIVND (reference sequence). The CDR3 has 13 residues. V was cut by 2 bases and J by 6 bases, with 8 bases left in between. CDR3 nucleotides: TGTGCCAGTAGTATATTAGGGAGTCAGCCCCAGCATTTT. Its translation: CASSILGSQPQHF.

The chain combines TRBV2 with TRBJ1-1; perhaps TRBD1 as D (6 bases). V was trimmed by 6 bases and J by 10 bases, leaving 15 bases between them. CDR1 and CDR2 from the germline V gene are SNHLY and FYNNEI. CDR3 length: 12 amino acids. CDR3 in amino acids: CASSYYRAGAFF. CDR3 nucleotides: TGTGCCAGCAGCTACTACAGGGCTGGAGCTTTCTTT.

The chain joins TRBV6-5 to TRBJ1-5; D unclear. CDR1 MNHEY and CDR2 SVGAGI come from the germline V gene. The germline V and J ends were trimmed by 2 bases and 6 bases, with 8 bases remaining between them. CDR3 length: 13 residues. The CDR3: CASSYNIGQPQHF. CDR3 nucleotides: TGTGCCAGCAGTTACAATATCGGTCAGCCCCAGCATTTT.

The gene calls are TRBV4-1 and TRBJ2-5, with TRBD1 as a possible D gene (6 bases). The CDR3 has 15 amino acids. The V gene lost 5 bases and the J gene lost 2 bases, with 15 bases spanning the gap. The germline CDR1 and CDR2 sequences are MGHRA and YSYEKL. CDR3 amino acids: CASSEAPGTQETQYF. CDR3 coding DNA: TGCGCCAGCAGCGAAGCCCCAGGGACACAAGAGACCCAGTACTTC.

V is TRBV9 and J is TRBJ2-2, with D hard to call. The V end lost 7 bases, the J end lost 4 bases, and 5 bases lay between the germline ends. This CDR3 is built from 11 residues. In germline, CDR1 is SGDLS, CDR2 YYNGEE. The CDR3 loop reads CASGSTGELFF. CDR3 in DNA: TGTGCCAGCGGGTCCACCGGGGAGCTGTTTTTT.

The chain recombines TRBV5-4 with TRBJ2-3; 15 nucleotides agree with TRBD2. Germline assignment: CDR1 SGHNT and CDR2 YYREEE (reference sequence). Trimming removed 4 bases from V and 5 bases from J; junction bases left unmatched: 5. The CDR3 totals 16 residues. CDR3 in DNA: TGTGCCAGCAGCCAGGGACTAGCGGGGGGTGAAGATACGCAGTATTTT. Amino acid sequence: CASSQGLAGGEDTQYF.

This chain links TRBV19 with TRBJ1-1; D is unresolved. This CDR3 comprises 13 residues. Germline CDR1 is LNHDA and CDR2 is SQIVND (reference sequence). Trimming cost V 1 base and J 6 bases, with 9 bases left between them. The CDR3 nucleotides read TGTGCCAGTAGTATAGCCAGCGAGTCTGAAGCTTTCTTT. Translated, it gives CASSIASESEAFF. Looking up the rest from reference TRBV19 and TRBJ1-1 gives the full variable domain: DGGITQSPKYLFRKEGQNVTLSCEQNLNHDAMYWYRQDPGQGLRLIYYSQIVNDFQKGDIAEGYSVSREKKESFPLTVTSAQKNPTAFYLCASSIASESEAFFGQGTRLTVV.

The chain is built from TRBV9 and TRBJ2-7; D ambiguous. V was clipped by 0 bases and J by 1 base, with 5 bases between them. The CDR3 extends over 13 amino acids. Per germline, CDR1 SGDLS and CDR2 YYNGEE. Here the CDR3 DNA reads TGTGCCAGCAGCGTAGGTACATCCTACGAGCAGTACTTC. Translating gives CASSVGTSYEQYF.

This chain uses TRBV15 with TRBJ1-5, with no clear D. The CDR3 is 19 residues long. V was pared by 3 bases and J by 0 bases, with 21 bases between. CDR1 is LNHNV and CDR2 is YYDKDF in the germline V gene (reference sequence). The CDR3: CATSSPLFGSAISNQPQHF. The CDR3 DNA sequence: TGTGCCACCAGCAGCCCCCTTTTCGGCTCGGCTATTAGCAATCAGCCCCAGCATTTT. Looking up the rest from reference TRBV15 and TRBJ1-5 gives the full variable domain: DAMVIQNPRYQVTQFGKPVTLSCSQTLNHNVMYWYQQKSSQAPKLLFHYYDKDFNNEADTPDNFQSRRPNTSFCFLDIRSPGLGDTAMYLCATSSPLFGSAISNQPQHFGDGTRLSIL.